This T cell receptor (beta chain) was found in a study of CD8 T cells in Susac syndrome. The multiple sclerosis control group was made up of treatment-naive patients with stable or active relapsing-remitting disease. TEMRA cells were FACS-enriched, unlike CD8+ and CD4+ T cells, which were negatively isolated. Germline V gives CDR1 PRHDT, CDR2 FYEKMQ (reference sequence). The CDR3 has 15 residues. The V end was cut by 4 bases, the J end by 0 bases, with 12 bases between. Reverse transcription of 0.5 to 1 ug RNA used random hexamers. The immunoSEQ assay covered 54 Vbeta and 13 Jbeta segments for CDR3. TCRdb analysed the immunoSEQ multiplex PCR reads with MiXCR anew, one entry per CDR3 protein. In the table there are under 200,000 distinct CDR3 sequences, roughly 95% of which are singletons. Comments on this clonotype: Its antigen is unknown.

The study's findings and limits: Individuals included in the TCR sequencing and HLA analysis were acknowledged by the study to be relatively few in number.

Sequencing was carried out using CD8+ T cells from PBMCs. The sequence was collected from a human donor with multiple sclerosis. The V and J genes are TRBV13 and TRBJ1-1, with D tentatively TRBD1 (6 bases). The CDR3: CASSYEGGMNTEAFF. The CDR3 region has the DNA TGTGCCAGCAGCTACGAGGGGGGGATGAACACTGAAGCTTTCTTT. The variable domain in full, completed from reference TRBV13 and TRBJ1-1, reads AAGVIQSPRHLIKEKRETATLKCYPIPRHDTVYWYQQGPGQDPQFLISFYEKMQSDKGSIPDRFSAQQFSDYHSELNMSSLELGDSALYFCASSYEGGMNTEAFFGQGTRLTVV.